This T cell receptor (beta chain) was sequenced in a study of blood T cell repertoires in COVID-19. Participants were placed into cohorts based on the clinical history they reported. Trimming took 5 bases from V and 5 from J; bases not matched to a gene: 9. There are 15 residues in the CDR3. The germline V gene has CDR1 MGHRA and CDR2 YSYEKL. Original methodology: Reference gene primer amplification gave nucleated cell count estimates. Generated by immunoSEQ multiplex PCR, the TCRdb table keeps only in-frame clones and is missing some. The DNA gave D and trimming, while V, J and clone size come from that table. The table shows about 300,000 clones, with about nine tenths occurring only once.

Sequencing was done on a sample of PBMCs or T cells enriched from blood (not recorded which). The TCR sequence derives from a woman between 50 and 59 years old who had been exposed to COVID-19. The chain employs TRBV4-1 and TRBJ1-5; 7 bases agree with TRBD1. CDR3 amino acids: CASSLRDSLDQPQHF. For the CDR3, the DNA is TGCGCCAGCAGCTTACGGGACAGTCTTGATCAGCCCCAGCATTTT.